The entry that follows covers one T cell receptor (beta chain) sequence. The antigen remains undetermined. This sample stems from a study of T cell responses to AZD1222 COVID-19 vaccine. Study results and limitations: Spike-specific TCR depth and breadth grew after two AZD1222 doses.

Generated by immunoSEQ multiplex PCR, the TCRdb table keeps only in-frame clones and is missing some. Of 90,000 to 150,000 clones detected, about 92% appear once; the ten largest clones hold approximately 8%. Looked up from germline, CDR1 is SGHDT and CDR2 is YYEEEE. Deletions cut 6 bases from V and 4 bases from J, with 19 bases between. The CDR3 sequence is 16 residues long. This clonotype was obtained from an adult who received the AZD1222 COVID-19 vaccine. The sample in question was peripheral blood, obtained 28 days after the second AZD1222 dose. The gene calls are TRBV5-6 and TRBJ2-2, with D perhaps TRBD2 (5 bases). The CDR3 loop is CASNRGRGFGTGELFF. CDR3 nucleotide sequence: TGTGCCAGCAACCGTGGCCGGGGATTCGGCACCGGGGAGCTGTTTTTT. Combining the CDR3 with reference TRBV5-6 and TRBJ2-2 gives the whole variable domain DAGVTQSPTHLIKTRGQQVTLRCSPKSGHDTVSWYQQALGQGPQFIFQYYEEEERQRGNFPDRFSGHQFPNYSSELNVNALLLGDSALYLCASNRGRGFGTGELFFGEGSRLTVL.